The TCR beta chain under discussion was sequenced for a study of blood T cell repertoires in COVID-19. Looking at the study overall: Donors in the United States, Italy and Spain gave samples during acute or convalescent COVID-19.

Germline lookup yields CDR1 MNHEY and CDR2 SMNVEV (reference sequence). This CDR3 region has 17 residues. V lost 2 bases, J lost 1 base, and 10 bases stayed unmatched. Generated by immunoSEQ multiplex PCR, the TCRdb table keeps only in-frame clones and is missing some. Of hundreds of thousands of clones in the sample, about nine tenths were seen once. Source material: peripheral blood. The receptor's source is a man between 60 and 75 years old who had recovered from COVID-19. J is TRBJ2-7 and V is TRBV27; 8 bases line up with TRBD2. CDR3 in DNA: TGTGCCAGCAGTTTAAAAGGCGCGGGGGGTGGTTCCTACGAGCAGTACTTC. Residues: CASSLKGAGGGSYEQYF.